This TCR beta chain was profiled in a study of T cell changes during pregnancy in multiple sclerosis. Sequenced by immunoSEQ multiplex PCR; TCRdb stores in-frame clones only, minus some. The table lists some 47,000 clones, 75% to 90% of them singletons. The count of this clone is one. Looked up from germline, CDR1 is SNHLY and CDR2 is FYNNEI. The CDR3 is 12 amino acids. Trimming took off 11 bases at V and 1 base at J, with 11 bases between the two ends. The sample in question was CD8+ T cells from peripheral blood mononuclear cells, obtained in the second trimester of pregnancy. The chain uses TRBV2 and TRBJ1-1; maybe TRBD1 (5 bases). The sequence came from a female donor with multiple sclerosis, enrolled in a pregnancy study. CDR3: CARRQTNTEAFF. CDR3 nucleotides: TGTGCCCGTAGACAGACGAACACTGAAGCTTTCTTT.